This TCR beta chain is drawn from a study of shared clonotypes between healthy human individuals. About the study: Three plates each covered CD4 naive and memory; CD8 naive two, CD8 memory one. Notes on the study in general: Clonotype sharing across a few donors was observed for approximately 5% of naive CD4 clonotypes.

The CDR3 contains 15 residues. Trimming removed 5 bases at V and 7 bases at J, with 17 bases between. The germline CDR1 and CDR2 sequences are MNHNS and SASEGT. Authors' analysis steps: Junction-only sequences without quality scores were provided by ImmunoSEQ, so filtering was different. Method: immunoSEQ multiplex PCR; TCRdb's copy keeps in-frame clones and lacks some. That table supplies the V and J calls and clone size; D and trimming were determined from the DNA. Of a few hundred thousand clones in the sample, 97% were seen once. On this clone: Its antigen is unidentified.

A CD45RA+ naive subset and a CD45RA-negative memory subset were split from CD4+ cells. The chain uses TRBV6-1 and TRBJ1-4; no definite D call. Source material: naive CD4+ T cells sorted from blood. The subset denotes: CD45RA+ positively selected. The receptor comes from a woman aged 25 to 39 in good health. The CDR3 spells CASSLLAGYGEKLFF. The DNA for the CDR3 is TGTGCCAGCAGTCTACTCGCCGGGTACGGTGAAAAACTGTTTTTT.